This T cell receptor beta chain was recorded in a study of blood T cell repertoires in COVID-19. Background on the study: Italy, Spain and the United States were the sources of the convalescent and acute COVID-19 samples. Sources were T cells, B-cell-depleted T cells, or PBMCs; the material itself was cDNA or gDNA.

Enrolled during active infection, Seattle patients were then followed longitudinally. The CDR3 runs to 15 residues. From germline, CDR1 is SGHRS and CDR2 YFSETQ. Trimming took 0 bases from V and 4 from J, leaving 11 bases between them. In the authors' workflow: Cell counts per sample came from amplifying reference gene primers. Produced via immunoSEQ multiplex PCR; TCRdb's table is partial and in-frame only. The D gene and trimming were derived from the DNA, and the V and J assignments and clone size from that table. The sample yields under 550,000 clones, 85% to 90% seen once. The origin of this receptor is a young man with COVID-19, enrolled during active disease. Sequencing was performed on peripheral blood. The J gene is TRBJ1-3, the V gene TRBV5-1; possibly TRBD1 for D (6 bases). Here the CDR3 DNA reads TGCGCCAGCAGCTTGGACGGAAGGGGGGGAAACACCATATATTTT. Translated: CASSLDGRGGNTIYF.